A single sample is the source of the 25 T cell receptor beta chains below, sequenced in a study of identical twins. Via MiXCR, TCRdb re-called the 5' RACE reads, giving one row per CDR3 protein. The sample lists 450,000 to 500,000 distinct CDR3 sequences, roughly an eighth occurring once. These data also featured in a second study, about yellow fever vaccine responses in identical twins.

Sequences were obtained from CD4+ T cells sorted from blood. These receptors were taken from a woman younger than 35 in good health.

The sample holds many counts of this clonotype. The gene calls are TRBV6-2 or TRBV6-3 and TRBJ2-2; 7 positions agree with TRBD1. This CDR3 is 16 amino acids long. CDR1 is MNHEY, CDR2 SVGEGT, per germline. V was clipped by 3 bases and J by 0 bases; unmatched bases: 4. The CDR3 loop is CASSYRGRANTGELFF. The CDR3 bases are TGTGCCAGCAGTTATAGGGGGCGAGCGAACACCGGGGAGCTGTTTTTT.

V and J are TRBV6-5 and TRBJ1-2, with D unclear. V lost 0 bases to trimming and J lost 4 bases, with 12 bases between them. The CDR3 length is 15 residues. The germline V gene has CDR1 MNHEY and CDR2 SVGAGI. The CDR3 DNA follows: TGTGCCAGCAGTTACTCGGGGTCAGGCGTCTATGGCTACACCTTC. Its protein product is CASSYSGSGVYGYTF.

CDR3 sequence (DNA): TGTGCCAGCAGTCAAGGGACTTCCCCGGGGAACACTGAAGCTTTCTTT. Its protein product is CASSQGTSPGNTEAFF. The chain links TRBV12-3 or TRBV12-4 to TRBJ1-1; a weak D match, TRBD1 (5 bases). The CDR3 spans 16 residues. V was clipped by 5 bases and J by 1 base, with 17 bases between them.

The V call is TRBV7-2, the J call TRBJ2-1; D is possibly TRBD1 (5 bases). This CDR3 has 14 residues. The germline V and J ends were trimmed by 4 bases and 1 base, with 8 bases remaining between them. Germline V gene lookup returns CDR1 SGHTA and CDR2 FQGNSA. DNA for the CDR3: TGTGCCAGCAGCTCCAGGGTATCCTACAATGAGCAGTTCTTC. It translates to CASSSRVSYNEQFF.

A few counts support this clonotype. This chain joins TRBV6-5 and TRBJ1-4, with D perhaps TRBD1 (5 bases). The CDR3 loop spans 16 amino acids. Germline V CDR1 and CDR2: MNHEY, SVGAGI. Trimming removed 0 bases at V and 3 bases at J, with 11 bases between. CDR3 sequence reads: CASSYSPGTANEKLFF. The CDR3 bases are TGTGCCAGCAGTTACTCTCCCGGGACGGCTAATGAAAAACTGTTTTTT.

In its sample, this clonotype was seen a few times. The chain uses TRBV7-9 and TRBJ1-1, with 8 bases that match TRBD1. Germline V lookup: CDR1 SEHNR, CDR2 FQNEAQ (reference sequence). There are 15 residues in the CDR3. With 5 bases clipped from V and 4 bases from J, the junction kept 9 bases outside the gene matches. The CDR3 loop is CASSTRQGRRTEAFF. The CDR3 DNA reads as TGTGCCAGCAGCACCCGACAGGGGAGGCGCACTGAAGCTTTCTTT.

The chain carries TRBV6-1 and TRBJ2-3; 8 positions match TRBD1. Losses at the gene ends were 3 bases for V and 6 bases for J; bases not matched to a gene: 14. Germline-derived CDR1 and CDR2 are MNHNS and SASEGT. This CDR3 has 17 amino acids. DNA for the CDR3: TGTGCCAGCAGTGAGAGAGGGGAGACAGGGGTCCGGGATACGCAGTATTTT. This sequence encodes CASSERGETGVRDTQYF.

The chain carries TRBV7-9 and TRBJ2-6; 11 nucleotides align to TRBD1. This CDR3 has 17 amino acids. CDR1 is SEHNR and CDR2 is FQNEAQ in the germline V gene (reference sequence). The ends lost 5 bases at V and 0 bases at J; junction bases unmatched: 3. DNA for the CDR3: TGTGCCAGCAGCGCCGGGACAGGGGGCTCTGGGGCCAACGTCCTGACTTTC. Its protein product is CASSAGTGGSGANVLTF.

The CDR3 sequence is CASSPRLSENTGELFF. The CDR3 DNA is TGTGCCAGCAGCCCCAGACTGTCGGAGAACACCGGGGAGCTGTTTTTT. The chain joins TRBV11-2 to TRBJ2-2; no firm D call. From germline, CDR1 is SGHAT and CDR2 FQNNGV. This CDR3 comprises 16 residues. Trimming stripped 5 bases from V and 1 base from J, with 14 bases between. Complete variable domain (other parts from reference TRBV11-2 and TRBJ2-2): EAGVAQSPRYKIIEKRQSVAFWCNPISGHATLYWYQQILGQGPKLLIQFQNNGVVDDSQLPKDRFSAERLKGVDSTLKIQPAKLEDSAVYLCASSPRLSENTGELFFGEGSRLTVL.

This clonotype was observed once. The chain joins TRBV6-5 to TRBJ2-5; 9 bases align to TRBD2. The length of the CDR3 is 15 residues. CDR1 MNHEY and CDR2 SVGAGI come from the germline V gene. V shed 2 bases and J 5 bases; nucleotides not matched to a gene: 6. The DNA for the CDR3 is TGTGCCAGCAGTTACGTGGCGGGGGGGCAGGAGACCCAGTACTTC. Protein product: CASSYVAGGQETQYF.

This clonotype was detected a few times. The chain uses TRBV25-1 and TRBJ2-1, with 9 bases fitting TRBD1. V lost 5 bases and J lost 2; bases outside the gene matches: 4. CDR3 length: 15 amino acids. Germline values: CDR1 MGHDK, CDR2 SYGVNS. Here the CDR3 DNA reads TGTGCCAGCAGTCGACAGGGGGGGACCTACAATGAGCAGTTCTTC. It encodes CASSRQGGTYNEQFF. Combining the CDR3 with reference TRBV25-1 and TRBJ2-1 gives the whole variable domain EADIYQTPRYLVIGTGKKITLECSQTMGHDKMYWYQQDPGMELHLIHYSYGVNSTEKGDLSSESTVSRIRTEHFPLTLESARPSHTSQYLCASSRQGGTYNEQFFGPGTRLTVL.

The V and J genes are TRBV20-1 and TRBJ2-1, with 7 bases identical to TRBD2. The CDR3 spans 16 residues. Germline V gene sequence: CDR1 DFQATT, CDR2 SNEGSKA (reference sequence). J lost 6 bases, V lost 2 bases, and 13 bases had no gene match. CDR3 region: CSARMSRASGRNEQFF. The CDR3 DNA sequence: TGCAGTGCTAGAATGTCTCGGGCTAGCGGACGCAATGAGCAGTTCTTC.

This clonotype has only a few counts. The chain uses TRBV10-3 and TRBJ2-3; TRBD2 matches 14 bases. The CDR3 spans 16 residues. Germline V gene lookup returns CDR1 ENHRY and CDR2 SYGVKD. The V gene end was trimmed by 6 bases and the J gene end by 1 base; junction bases not matched to a gene: 3. The CDR3 region has the DNA TGTGCCATCAGGCGACTAGCGGGAGGGGGCACAGATACGCAGTATTTT. Translation gives CAIRRLAGGGTDTQYF.

The chain employs TRBV15 and TRBJ1-6; no clear D gene. Trimming removed 0 bases from V and 7 bases from J, with 4 bases in between. The CDR3 extends over 13 amino acids. Germline-derived CDR1 and CDR2 are LNHNV and YYDKDF (reference sequence). The CDR3 region is CATSRDLNSPLHF. CDR3 bases: TGTGCCACCAGCAGAGATCTAAATTCACCCCTCCACTTT.

This clonotype was observed a handful of times. The genes are TRBV6-5 and TRBJ2-1; 12 nucleotides match TRBD2. Trimming cost V 1 base and J 8 bases; bases outside gene matches: 3. The CDR3 is 15 residues long. Germline assignment: CDR1 MNHEY and CDR2 SVGAGI. The CDR3 sequence: CASSYWTSGAHEQFF. CDR3 bases: TGTGCCAGCAGTTACTGGACTAGCGGGGCCCATGAGCAGTTCTTC.

This clonotype was picked up a small number of times. The CDR3 nucleotides are TGTGCCAGCAGATCCGGGACTAGCGGACTAGCCAAAAACATTCAGTACTTC. This gives the protein CASRSGTSGLAKNIQYF. V gene TRBV7-2 combines with J gene TRBJ2-4; the match to TRBD2 covers 11 bases. V lost 6 bases to trimming and J lost 0 bases; unmatched junction nucleotides: 7. The CDR3 spans 17 residues. Germline V gives CDR1 SGHTA, CDR2 FQGNSA.

This clonotype was observed at least ten times. The rearrangement uses TRBV12-3 or TRBV12-4 and TRBJ1-5; D ambiguous. The CDR3 has 13 residues. V was pared by 7 bases and J by 3 bases, with 10 bases between. The CDR3 is CASNRRNNQPQHF. The CDR3 nucleotides read TGTGCCAGCAATCGCCGGAACAATCAGCCCCAGCATTTT.

This clonotype was counted many times. This chain links TRBV3-1 with TRBJ2-1, with D tentatively TRBD2 (6 bases). The CDR3 runs 16 residues. V was trimmed by 4 bases and J by 4 bases, leaving 17 bases between them. CDR1 and CDR2 from the germline V gene are LGHDT and YNNKEL (reference sequence). CDR3 in amino acids: CASSRYPGLSYNEQFF. CDR3 nucleotide sequence: TGTGCCAGCAGCCGATATCCGGGACTTTCTTACAATGAGCAGTTCTTC.

The rearrangement uses TRBV6-1 and TRBJ2-7; possibly TRBD1 for D (6 bases). Trimming removed 6 bases at V and 3 bases at J, with 15 bases between. The CDR3 length is 14 residues. Per the germline V gene, CDR1 is MNHNS and CDR2 is SASEGT. Here the CDR3 reads CASRLGGRGYEQYF. CDR3 in DNA: TGTGCCAGCAGACTAGGGGGAAGGGGCTACGAGCAGTACTTC.

The table lists this clonotype with a few counts. The V and J genes are TRBV29-1 and TRBJ2-7; D may be TRBD1 or TRBD2 (6 bases each). Germline assignment: CDR1 SQVTM and CDR2 ANQGSEA. The CDR3 is 13 residues long. Trimming removed 5 bases from V and 0 bases from J, with 11 bases in between. The CDR3 protein is CSVLEGGSYEQYF. As DNA, the CDR3 is TGCAGCGTTCTGGAGGGGGGCTCCTACGAGCAGTACTTC.

Many counts were recorded for this clonotype. The gene calls are TRBV7-2 and TRBJ2-7; D not resolved. The CDR3 is 18 amino acids. V lost 3 bases and J 0 bases, leaving 21 bases between the germline ends. The germline CDR1 and CDR2 sequences are SGHTA and FQGNSA. CDR3 in DNA: TGTGCCAGCAGCTTGCGGCAGACTCTAAGTTCTTCCTCCTACGAGCAGTACTTC. Translation: CASSLRQTLSSSSYEQYF.

This clonotype has just a few counts. This rearrangement joins TRBV12-3 or TRBV12-4 to TRBJ2-7, with 9 bases that match TRBD1. The CDR3 is 14 residues long. V lost 6 bases, J lost 4 bases, and 7 bases stayed unmatched. The CDR3 DNA sequence: TGTGCCAGCAGAAAACAGGGGGCGCTTTACGAGCAGTACTTC. It translates to CASRKQGALYEQYF.

There are many counts of this clonotype. The rearrangement uses TRBV12-3 or TRBV12-4 and TRBJ2-4; D is tentatively TRBD1 or TRBD2 (5 bases each). Trimming took off 3 bases at V and 13 bases at J, with 16 bases between the two ends. The CDR3 runs 13 residues. The CDR3 DNA reads TGTGCCAGCAGTTTGGTAACCGGGGCCGCCCAGTACTTC. Protein sequence: CASSLVTGAAQYF.

The chain employs TRBV27 and TRBJ2-7, with 8 bases that match TRBD1. The CDR3 covers 18 residues. J gave up 5 bases and V 3 bases, and 18 bases lay outside the gene matches. Germline CDR1 reads MNHEY; CDR2 reads SMNVEV (reference sequence). The CDR3 spells CASSLRGQIVQGDHEQYF. The CDR3 DNA reads TGTGCCAGCAGTTTGCGGGGCCAAATTGTACAGGGGGACCACGAGCAGTACTTC.

This chain connects TRBV10-2 to TRBJ2-2; the D is unclear. The CDR3 length is 16 residues. Trimming took 8 bases from V and 0 from J, leaving 16 bases between them. CDR1 WSHSY and CDR2 SAAADI come from the germline V gene. The CDR3, as DNA: TGCGCCAGCGGAACAGATCTAGATGCGAACACCGGGGAGCTGTTTTTT. Protein product: CASGTDLDANTGELFF.